This is a list of T cell receptor beta chains from one sample in a study of T-cell memory formation after mild COVID-19. TCRdb used MiXCR to reprocess the 5' RACE reads, holding one entry per CDR3 protein. The sample consists of approximately 260,000 distinct CDR3 sequences, approximately 15% of them appearing once. Sequencing used PBMCs or a T cell subset sorted from them (not recorded which). These TCRs come from a man aged 18 to 29 who had mild COVID-19 (a few samples of this study predate the infection). Cell type and time point are not known. The CDR3 runs from the conserved cysteine through the conserved F or W. Fields, in order: V gene, J gene, CDR3 protein.

TRBV27	TRBJ2-3	CASSYLDKMGTDTQYF
TRBV29-1	TRBJ2-2	CSMRTGINTGELFF
TRBV4-1	TRBJ2-7	CASGHGSEQYF
TRBV7-9	TRBJ1-5	CASSSGGNQPQHF
TRBV12-3/TRBV12-4	TRBJ1-5	CASSPDTASSNQPQHF
TRBV10-2	TRBJ2-3	CATAATQNTDTQYF
TRBV9	TRBJ2-4	CASSVKCIQYF
TRBV7-2	TRBJ1-2	CASNGQDYGYTF
TRBV18	TRBJ1-2	CASSQATGAGYGYTF
TRBV4-2	TRBJ1-6	CASSVRQGDSPLHF
TRBV6-2/TRBV6-3	TRBJ1-1	CASVFTVNTEAFF
TRBV4-1	TRBJ2-7	CASSQGRGFIYEQYF
TRBV9	TRBJ1-2	CASSPAGADGYTF
TRBV6-2/TRBV6-3	TRBJ2-7	CASSYVQGHEQYF
TRBV5-5	TRBJ1-1	CASTLSLRAFF
TRBV7-3	TRBJ2-7	CASSLYARPYEQYF
TRBV6-2/TRBV6-3	TRBJ2-3	CASSTSGGQDTQYF
TRBV5-1	TRBJ1-2	CASSLVTGHFGGYTF
TRBV6-5	TRBJ1-2	CASSYSADSNYGYTF
TRBV7-9	TRBJ2-3	CAIKGNTQYF
TRBV10-3	TRBJ2-7	CAISEAAVGYEQYF
TRBV29-1	TRBJ1-1	CSVVGRLNTEALF
TRBV2	TRBJ2-5	CASRREGETQYF
TRBV24-1	TRBJ2-3	CATSTAKGGTDTQYF
TRBV6-2/TRBV6-3	TRBJ2-5	CASSPDEKETQYF
TRBV7-2	TRBJ2-7	CASSFGGGLGREQYF
TRBV12-3/TRBV12-4	TRBJ1-1	CASTLGNTEAFF
TRBV20-1	TRBJ2-3	CSAREGSPDTQYF
TRBV24-1	TRBJ2-3	CATSEGTTDTQYF
TRBV12-3/TRBV12-4	TRBJ1-5	CASSFVTGRQPQHF
TRBV19	TRBJ2-7	CASSIGTPSYEQYF
TRBV6-5	TRBJ1-1	CASSYSGAAEAFF
TRBV28	TRBJ2-5	CASRGGGQWETQYF
TRBV10-3	TRBJ2-7	CAIRGAGEQYF
TRBV4-2	TRBJ2-2	CASSQGASPTGELFF
TRBV27	TRBJ1-5	CASSLRGSGQPQHF
TRBV9	TRBJ1-5	CASSPWDRNQPQHF
TRBV4-2	TRBJ2-5	CASSQASGGRGETQYF
TRBV2	TRBJ2-5	CASSDIGQGALATQYF
TRBV7-3	TRBJ2-1	CASSPGTSGVREQFF
TRBV20-1	TRBJ1-2	CSASGGYTF
TRBV6-2/TRBV6-3	TRBJ2-1	CASSYVNFWTLGEQFF
TRBV7-9	TRBJ2-3	CASSRGPRDTDTQYF
TRBV7-6	TRBJ2-7	CASSLAGQGYEQYF
TRBV5-1	TRBJ1-1	CASAPRRMNTEAFF
TRBV20-1	TRBJ1-1	CSASDSGGTEAFF
TRBV27	TRBJ1-2	CASSRRRGRGGYTF
TRBV6-2/TRBV6-3	TRBJ2-5	CASTQLGGWETQYF
TRBV27	TRBJ2-1	CASSYIGTSDNEQFF
TRBV9	TRBJ2-1	CASSVYRANNEQFF
TRBV7-2	TRBJ2-1	CASSPGESVRNEQFF
TRBV5-4	TRBJ2-3	CASSLAAEAQYF
TRBV7-8	TRBJ1-1	CASGYRGWMNTEAFF
TRBV5-6	TRBJ2-1	CASTTSDSVEFF
TRBV10-3	TRBJ2-7	CATALRDRGIVEQYF
TRBV2	TRBJ2-3	CASSEERGSTDTQYF
TRBV19	TRBJ1-5	CASSGLGSNQPQHF
TRBV6-1	TRBJ1-2	CASSNDRLYGYTF